This TCR beta chain comes out of a study of blood T cell repertoires in COVID-19. Study-wide background: Samples came from the United States, Italy and Spain, spanning acute and convalescent COVID-19. Sources were T cells, B-cell-depleted T cells, or PBMCs; the material itself was cDNA or gDNA.

As handled by the study authors: Researchers report that nucleated cell counts were estimated from reference gene primer amplification. Measured with immunoSEQ multiplex PCR; TCRdb has only the in-frame clones, and not every one. V and J calls and clone size are those listed in that table; D and trimming were worked out from the DNA. This table has roughly 200,000 clones, around 88% appearing once. This CDR3 has 13 amino acids. With 6 bases clipped from V and 7 bases from J, the junction kept 6 bases outside the gene matches. Germline V gives CDR1 MNHEY, CDR2 SVGAGI. Sample: peripheral blood. This receptor was taken from a man aged 18 to 29 with active or convalescent COVID-19. The chain has TRBV6-5 and TRBJ1-5, with 7 bases that match TRBD1. CDR3 protein: CASSRHRGQPQHF. The CDR3 DNA follows: TGTGCCAGCAGCCGCCACAGGGGACAGCCCCAGCATTTT.